Below, one T cell receptor beta chain is given with its context. Its antigen specificity is not known. Nothing much larger sits one base from this clone, and base qualities are not available. The source of the sample is a study of persistence of HIV-infected CD4 T cells (TCRdb year 2020). Regarding the study in general: CMV- and HIV-1 Gag-responding CD4+ T cells were isolated from ART-treated individuals so that antigen-driven clonal expansion of HIV-1-infected cells could be examined. TCRbeta sequencing assessed the clonality of all cells in each sorted population, while proviral sequencing assessed the clonality of infected cells. Apart from a couple of participants who underwent leukapheresis at a single time point, peripheral blood samples of up to roughly 200 mL were collected from participants at multiple time points. The TCR cluster analysis across participants included roughly 8 participants for CMV and 6 or 7 participants for Gag. Suppressive ART had been received by participants for a median of roughly 8 years.

TCRbeta repertoires were sequenced from genomic DNA with the immunoSEQ hsTCRB assay version 4 in survey mode. Genomic DNA was diluted to roughly 9.5 ng/uL, using up to roughly 1 ug per sample for TCRbeta sequencing. In the paper's pipeline: ImmunoSeq Analyzer 3.0 was used for analysis of TCRbeta data, and diversity was computed on productive nucleotide rearrangements. Lower-bound TCR diversity was estimated with the improved Chao index, and clonality with the Gini coefficient using the Immunarch R package. Nucleotide rearrangements that differed but encoded the same CDR3beta amino acid sequence were counted as separate clonotypes. Differential abundance analysis identified TCRbeta sequences significantly enriched in antigen-responding cells relative to anti-CD3/anti-CD28-activated cells. Using predicted peptide-MHC specificity as the basis, GLIPH2 grouped TCRs into clusters, both for each participant individually and for the merged data sets that combined participants. Imported from immuneACCESS, the table was reduced by TCRdb to in-frame sequences with V and J called. These copies leave out some clones; in studies compared against another copy, an unresolved V gene accounts for under half, and the cause of the remainder is not known. The V and J calls and clone size come from that table; D and trimming were worked out from the DNA. This sample is represented by about 64,000 clones; under 80% of them were singletons. The top ten clonotypes cover roughly 1.7% of the sample.

Points the paper makes about the study in general: Antigen-responding cells were enriched for expanded CDR3beta sequences that were degenerate, which suggests that CD4+ responses to CMV and Gag underwent convergent selection. TCRbeta richness in CMV- and Gag-responding cells was significantly lower than in anti-CD3/anti-CD28-responding cells; CMV-responding cells had higher oligoclonality than CD3/CD28-stimulated and Gag-responding cells. Bulk TCR analyses could not be limited to the rare CMV-responding cells that actually contained HIV-1 proviruses. Few individuals were included in the study, and only a limited range of antigens was tested. Within the same sorted populations, how oligoclonal the TCRs were correlated with how oligoclonal the proviruses were.

From V the trimming removes 11 bases and from J it removes 9 bases, while the gene matches leave 14 bases of the junction unaccounted for. CDR1 and CDR2 were assigned from the germline V gene as MNHEY and SVGAGI. The CDR3 spans 14 residues, from the cysteine through the phenylalanine. The CDR3 DNA has 42 bases and is translated from base 1. The sample's treatment or condition, from its label and the paper: suppressive antiretroviral therapy. A pool of overlapping HIV-1 Gag 15-mer peptides was used at approximately 0.96 ug per peptide per mL for cell stimulation. Nonresponding CD40L-negative CD69-negative CD45RO-high memory CD4+ T cells were sorted as memory populations depleted of antigen-responding cells. Participants were HIV-1-infected adults who started suppressive ART during chronic infection. Plasma HIV-1 RNA had been undetectable (below 50 copies/mL) in participants for at least 4 years. To be included, a participant needed positive CMV serology and a CD4+ T cell count above 400 cells/uL. Before stimulation, PBMCs were isolated using density centrifugation and then depleted of CD8+ T cells. Stimulation of CD8-depleted PBMCs was carried out for approximately 17 hours with anti-CD28/CD49d costimulation, CD40-blocking antibody and enfuvirtide, to prevent new infections. Cell sorting was performed on a Beckman Coulter MoFlo Legacy or XDP sorter, and dead cells were excluded with propidium iodide. For samples with more than one million cells, genomic DNA was extracted with the QIAamp DNA Mini Kit, and for all other samples the Quick-DNA Microprep Kit was used.

Recombination joined TRBV6-5 with TRBJ2-1; a stretch of 9 junction bases matches TRBD1. The TCR sequence derives from an adult man with HIV who was CMV-seropositive. The material sequenced was CD4+ T cells sorted from PBMCs after roughly 18-hour stimulation, taken from a patient who received antiretroviral therapy. Interpreted using the paper, the cell subset or site label stands for: CD40L-CD69- CD45RO-high memory CD4 T cells not responding to Gag peptides. The sequenced DNA: TGTGCCGCGAGAGGGACAGGGATATGGAGTGAGCAGTTCTTC. Its protein reads: CAARGTGIWSEQFF.